A selection of T cell receptor beta chains follows, all from one sample in a study of shared clonotypes between healthy human individuals. TCRdb's table, derived via immunoSEQ multiplex PCR, lists solely in-frame clones and lacks some. The sample contains about 750,000 clones, 80% to 95% of which appear only once. Sequenced: naive CD8+ T cells sorted from blood. These TCRs come from a man aged 30 to 45 in good health. Each CDR3 is given with its conserved first and last residue. Fields, in order: CDR3 protein, CDR3 DNA, V gene, J gene, D gene, clone size. The D gene is left open where the match is weak. Some rows have no size entry. The others give once, few or many, or a class for an expanded clone.

CDR3aa: CASSSARGSYEQYF; CDR3nt: TGTGCCAGCAGTTCGGCCAGAGGCTCCTACGAGCAGTACTTC; v_gene: TRBV28; j_gene: TRBJ2-7; d_gene: -; abundance: once
CDR3aa: CASSDAEGNKKNIQYF; CDR3nt: TGTGCCAGCAGCGATGCGGAGGGGAACAAAAAAAACATTCAGTACTTC; v_gene: TRBV6-6; j_gene: TRBJ2-4; d_gene: -; abundance: -
CDR3aa: CASSLGLAGSNEQFF; CDR3nt: TGCGCCAGCAGCCTGGGACTAGCGGGATCGAATGAGCAGTTCTTC; v_gene: TRBV4-1; j_gene: TRBJ2-1; d_gene: TRBD2; abundance: -
CDR3aa: CASSAGSGSVNEQFF; CDR3nt: TGTGCCAGCAGTGCAGGTAGCGGGAGTGTAAATGAGCAGTTCTTC; v_gene: TRBV6-4; j_gene: TRBJ2-1; d_gene: TRBD2; abundance: -
CDR3aa: CASNPYRGVSYEQYF; CDR3nt: TGTGCCAGCAACCCATACAGGGGAGTCTCCTACGAGCAGTACTTC; v_gene: TRBV28; j_gene: TRBJ2-7; d_gene: TRBD1; abundance: -
CDR3aa: CASRPTAGTPVDNTQYF; CDR3nt: TGTGCCAGCAGGCCAACCGCCGGGACACCCGTAGACAATACGCAGTATTTT; v_gene: TRBV27; j_gene: TRBJ2-3; d_gene: -; abundance: -
CDR3aa: CASRGGEKLFF; CDR3nt: TGTGCCAGCAGGGGAGGCGAAAAACTGTTTTTT; v_gene: TRBV6-6; j_gene: TRBJ1-4; d_gene: -; abundance: once
CDR3aa: CASSRQEQYF; CDR3nt: TGTGCCAGCAGCCGACAGGAGCAGTACTTC; v_gene: TRBV11-2; j_gene: TRBJ2-7; d_gene: -; abundance: once
CDR3aa: CASSQDHLGRNTQYF; CDR3nt: TGCGCCAGCAGCCAAGATCACCTCGGGAGGAATACGCAGTATTTT; v_gene: TRBV4-1; j_gene: TRBJ2-3; d_gene: TRBD2; abundance: -
CDR3aa: CASLIRQVRSGANVLTF; CDR3nt: TGTGCCAGCCTCATCCGACAGGTTAGGAGTGGGGCCAACGTCCTGACTTTC; v_gene: TRBV2; j_gene: TRBJ2-6; d_gene: -; abundance: -
CDR3aa: CASSLSYEQYF; CDR3nt: TGTGCCAGCAGCCTTTCCTACGAGCAGTACTTC; v_gene: TRBV7-9; j_gene: TRBJ2-7; d_gene: -; abundance: once
CDR3aa: CASSLNRLGDAKNIQYF; CDR3nt: TGTGCCAGCAGCTTAAATAGGCTTGGGGATGCCAAAAACATTCAGTACTTC; v_gene: TRBV7-2; j_gene: TRBJ2-4; d_gene: -; abundance: -
CDR3aa: CASSLYLGDTQYF; CDR3nt: TGTGCCAGCAGCTTGTATCTCGGAGATACGCAGTATTTT; v_gene: TRBV5-5; j_gene: TRBJ2-3; d_gene: -; abundance: -
CDR3aa: CASSLVYLPLAGHEQFF; CDR3nt: TGTGCCAGCAGCTTAGTCTACCTACCGCTAGCGGGTCATGAGCAGTTCTTC; v_gene: TRBV7-6; j_gene: TRBJ2-1; d_gene: TRBD2; abundance: -
CDR3aa: CASSSHSADSYNEQFF; CDR3nt: TGTGCCAGCAGTAGCCATAGCGCTGACTCTTACAATGAGCAGTTCTTC; v_gene: TRBV11-3; j_gene: TRBJ2-1; d_gene: -; abundance: -
CDR3aa: CASSQERVLAGGNEQFF; CDR3nt: TGCGCCAGCAGCCAAGAAAGGGTCCTAGCGGGAGGGAATGAGCAGTTCTTC; v_gene: TRBV4-3; j_gene: TRBJ2-1; d_gene: TRBD2; abundance: -
CDR3aa: CASPEGAGTEAFF; CDR3nt: TGTGCCAGCCCCGAGGGGGCCGGCACTGAAGCTTTCTTT; v_gene: TRBV2; j_gene: TRBJ1-1; d_gene: TRBD1; abundance: -
CDR3aa: CASSYGQGALNEQFF; CDR3nt: TGTGCCAGCAGCTACGGACAGGGGGCTCTAAATGAGCAGTTCTTC; v_gene: TRBV7-9; j_gene: TRBJ2-1; d_gene: TRBD1; abundance: -
CDR3aa: CASSQLAGAIETQYF; CDR3nt: TGCGCCAGCAGCCAGTTAGCGGGAGCGATTGAGACCCAGTACTTC; v_gene: TRBV4-1; j_gene: TRBJ2-5; d_gene: TRBD2; abundance: once
CDR3aa: CASSYPLDPSTSSSLEQYF; CDR3nt: TGTGCCAGCAGCTACCCCCTGGACCCTAGTACGTCGTCTTCGCTCGAGCAGTACTTC; v_gene: TRBV7-2; j_gene: TRBJ2-7; d_gene: -; abundance: -
CDR3aa: CSVEGDTSGSTHEQYF; CDR3nt: TGCAGCGTTGAAGGGGATACTAGCGGGAGTACCCACGAGCAGTACTTC; v_gene: TRBV29-1; j_gene: TRBJ2-7; d_gene: TRBD2; abundance: -
CDR3aa: CASSLETDLYNEQFF; CDR3nt: TGCGCCAGCAGCTTGGAGACAGACCTTTACAATGAGCAGTTCTTC; v_gene: TRBV5-1; j_gene: TRBJ2-1; d_gene: -; abundance: -
CDR3aa: CASSFGGPANEKLFF; CDR3nt: TGTGCCAGCAGCTTCGGTGGGCCGGCTAATGAAAAACTGTTTTTT; v_gene: TRBV5-4; j_gene: TRBJ1-4; d_gene: -; abundance: -
CDR3aa: CAWSVSHSNQPQHF; CDR3nt: TGTGCCTGGAGTGTTAGTCATAGCAATCAGCCCCAGCATTTT; v_gene: TRBV30; j_gene: TRBJ1-5; d_gene: -; abundance: -
CDR3aa: CASSPDGYEQYF; CDR3nt: TGTGCCAGCAGTCCGGACGGGTACGAGCAGTACTTC; v_gene: TRBV7-6; j_gene: TRBJ2-7; d_gene: -; abundance: -
CDR3aa: CAWSHGTGISQPQHF; CDR3nt: TGTGCCTGGAGTCACGGGACAGGGATTTCGCAGCCCCAGCATTTT; v_gene: TRBV30; j_gene: TRBJ1-5; d_gene: TRBD1; abundance: -
CDR3aa: CASSMGGDEQFF; CDR3nt: TGTGCCAGTAGTATGGGGGGAGATGAGCAGTTCTTC; v_gene: TRBV19; j_gene: TRBJ2-1; d_gene: -; abundance: once
CDR3aa: CASSFTGTQYNEQFF; CDR3nt: TGTGCCAGCAGTTTCACCGGGACACAGTACAATGAGCAGTTCTTC; v_gene: TRBV6-5; j_gene: TRBJ2-1; d_gene: -; abundance: -
CDR3aa: CASSLTGATTYEQYF; CDR3nt: TGTGCCAGCAGTTTAACAGGGGCAACCACCTACGAGCAGTACTTC; v_gene: TRBV27; j_gene: TRBJ2-7; d_gene: TRBD1; abundance: once
CDR3aa: CASNGGDTQYF; CDR3nt: TGTGCCAGCAATGGTGGAGATACGCAGTATTTT; v_gene: TRBV2; j_gene: TRBJ2-3; d_gene: -; abundance: -
CDR3aa: CAWRDKSTEAFF; CDR3nt: TGTGCCTGGCGGGACAAGAGCACTGAAGCTTTCTTT; v_gene: TRBV30; j_gene: TRBJ1-1; d_gene: -; abundance: -
CDR3aa: CASSIRVDRYNEQFF; CDR3nt: TGCGCCAGCAGCATTAGGGTAGACCGGTACAATGAGCAGTTCTTC; v_gene: TRBV5-1; j_gene: TRBJ2-1; d_gene: -; abundance: -
CDR3aa: CASSLPQSPGQGGFDTDTQYF; CDR3nt: TGTGCCAGCAGTTTACCCCAATCCCCCGGACAGGGGGGCTTTGACACAGATACGCAGTATTTT; v_gene: TRBV27; j_gene: TRBJ2-3; d_gene: TRBD1; abundance: -
CDR3aa: CASSILAGVAGELFF; CDR3nt: TGTGCCAGTAGTATCCTAGCGGGAGTCGCCGGGGAGCTGTTTTTT; v_gene: TRBV19; j_gene: TRBJ2-2; d_gene: TRBD2; abundance: once
CDR3aa: CASSPEWGLYTDTQYF; CDR3nt: TGTGCCAGCAGCCCTGAGTGGGGGCTATACACAGATACGCAGTATTTT; v_gene: TRBV14; j_gene: TRBJ2-3; d_gene: -; abundance: -
CDR3aa: CASSLYGINNEQFF; CDR3nt: TGTGCCAGCAGCTTATACGGGATAAACAATGAGCAGTTCTTC; v_gene: TRBV11-2; j_gene: TRBJ2-1; d_gene: -; abundance: -
CDR3aa: CASSPIGGSDYGYTF; CDR3nt: TGTGCCAGCAGTCCGATAGGGGGAAGTGACTATGGCTACACCTTC; v_gene: TRBV27; j_gene: TRBJ1-2; d_gene: -; abundance: -
CDR3aa: CASSPRDRASSYEQYF; CDR3nt: TGTGCCAGCTCACCTCGAGACAGGGCGAGCTCCTACGAGCAGTACTTC; v_gene: TRBV18; j_gene: TRBJ2-7; d_gene: TRBD1; abundance: -
CDR3aa: CASSKTGNPGNTIYF; CDR3nt: TGTGCCAGCAGCAAGACAGGGAACCCTGGAAACACCATATATTTT; v_gene: TRBV28; j_gene: TRBJ1-3; d_gene: TRBD1; abundance: -
CDR3aa: CASSHRHIGNQPQHF; CDR3nt: TGCGCCAGCAGCCACCGGCATATCGGCAATCAGCCCCAGCATTTT; v_gene: TRBV4-1; j_gene: TRBJ1-5; d_gene: -; abundance: -
CDR3aa: CASSLGTNTGELFF; CDR3nt: TGTGCCAGCAGTTTAGGGACGAACACCGGGGAGCTGTTTTTT; v_gene: TRBV27; j_gene: TRBJ2-2; d_gene: -; abundance: -
CDR3aa: CASSFAAGLEQFF; CDR3nt: TGTGCCAGCAGCTTTGCGGCGGGACTTGAGCAGTTCTTC; v_gene: TRBV7-9; j_gene: TRBJ2-1; d_gene: -; abundance: -
CDR3aa: CASGDGQGVSRSRRNIQYF; CDR3nt: TGTGCCAGCGGAGACGGACAGGGGGTATCTAGGTCACGCCGAAACATTCAGTACTTC; v_gene: TRBV28; j_gene: TRBJ2-4; d_gene: TRBD1; abundance: once
CDR3aa: CAGGGDYEQYF; CDR3nt: TGTGCCGGGGGCGGGGACTACGAGCAGTACTTC; v_gene: TRBV30; j_gene: TRBJ2-7; d_gene: -; abundance: -
CDR3aa: CASSTTGTGELFF; CDR3nt: TGTGCCAGCAGCACGACAGGGACCGGGGAGCTGTTTTTT; v_gene: TRBV9; j_gene: TRBJ2-2; d_gene: TRBD1; abundance: -
CDR3aa: CASSQGRGQPQHF; CDR3nt: TGTGCCAGCAGCCAGGGTCGGGGTCAGCCCCAGCATTTT; v_gene: TRBV14; j_gene: TRBJ1-5; d_gene: -; abundance: -
CDR3aa: CASTGGIAYEQYF; CDR3nt: TGTGCCAGCACCGGAGGGATAGCCTACGAGCAGTACTTC; v_gene: TRBV28; j_gene: TRBJ2-7; d_gene: -; abundance: -
CDR3aa: CASSQGTVWEQYF; CDR3nt: TGTGCCAGCAGCCAAGGGACGGTTTGGGAGCAGTACTTC; v_gene: TRBV14; j_gene: TRBJ2-7; d_gene: -; abundance: -
CDR3aa: CATSRDRGSNQPQHF; CDR3nt: TGTGCCACCAGCAGAGATAGGGGTAGCAATCAGCCCCAGCATTTT; v_gene: TRBV15; j_gene: TRBJ1-5; d_gene: -; abundance: -